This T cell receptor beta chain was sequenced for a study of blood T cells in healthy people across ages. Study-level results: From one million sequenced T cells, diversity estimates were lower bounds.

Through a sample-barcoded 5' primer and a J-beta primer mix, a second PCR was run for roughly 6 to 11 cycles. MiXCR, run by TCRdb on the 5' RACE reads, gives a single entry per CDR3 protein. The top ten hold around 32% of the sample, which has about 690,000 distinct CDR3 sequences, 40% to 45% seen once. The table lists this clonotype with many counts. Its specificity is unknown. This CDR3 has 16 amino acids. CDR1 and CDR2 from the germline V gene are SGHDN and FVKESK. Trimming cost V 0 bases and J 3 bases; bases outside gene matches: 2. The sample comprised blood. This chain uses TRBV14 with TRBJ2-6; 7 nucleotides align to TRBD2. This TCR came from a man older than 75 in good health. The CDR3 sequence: CASSQDGGIGANVLTF. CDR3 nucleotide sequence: TGTGCCAGCAGCCAAGACGGGGGGATTGGGGCCAACGTCCTGACTTTC.